What follows is one TCR beta chain and its context. The ends were cut back, 5 bases at V and 0 bases at J, with 13 bases in the middle. Germline CDR1 reads GTSNPN; CDR2 reads SVGIG (reference sequence). There are 14 residues in the CDR3. The sample belongs to a study of blood T cell repertoires in COVID-19. At the level of the study: The United States, Italy and Spain supplied acute and convalescent COVID-19 samples. In each case, the material was cDNA or gDNA derived from T cells, B-cell-depleted T cells, or PBMCs.

Original data processing: Amplifying reference gene primers gave estimates of nucleated cell counts. Profiling relied on immunoSEQ multiplex PCR, and the TCRdb table lists in-frame clones only, not all of them. That table gives V, J and clone size, and the DNA gave D and trimming. The sample includes around 56,000 clones, about nine tenths of them seen just once. Specimen: peripheral blood. The TCR was taken from a man older than 75 with acute or convalescent COVID-19. This sequence joins TRBV30 and TRBJ1-1, with D possibly TRBD1 on 6 matching bases. This CDR3 reads CAWAHREMNTEAFF. In DNA, the CDR3 is TGTGCCTGGGCCCACAGGGAAATGAACACTGAAGCTTTCTTT.